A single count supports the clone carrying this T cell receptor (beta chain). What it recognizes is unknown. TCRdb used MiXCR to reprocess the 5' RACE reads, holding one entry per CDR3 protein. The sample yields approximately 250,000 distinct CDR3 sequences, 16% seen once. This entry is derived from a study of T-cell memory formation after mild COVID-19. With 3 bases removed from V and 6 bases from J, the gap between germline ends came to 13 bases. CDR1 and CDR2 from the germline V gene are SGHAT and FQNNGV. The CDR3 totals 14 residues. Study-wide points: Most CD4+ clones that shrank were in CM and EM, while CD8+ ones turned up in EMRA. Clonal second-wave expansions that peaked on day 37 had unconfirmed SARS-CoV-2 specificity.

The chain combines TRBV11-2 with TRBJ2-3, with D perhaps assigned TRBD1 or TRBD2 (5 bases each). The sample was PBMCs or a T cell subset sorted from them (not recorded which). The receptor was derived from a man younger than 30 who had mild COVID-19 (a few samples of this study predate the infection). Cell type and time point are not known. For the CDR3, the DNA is TGTGCCAGCAGCTTCCAGGGACCGGGGGATACGCAGTATTTT. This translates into CASSFQGPGDTQYF.